This T cell receptor (beta chain) was recovered during a study of early T cells in non-severe SARS-CoV-2 infection (dated by TCRdb to the early 2020s). Context from the whole study: Because TCR sequencing was done on bulk RNA from unsorted whole blood, the alpha and beta chains could not be paired. Points the paper makes about the study in general: Matching against VDJdb was skewed toward anti-spike CD8 responses, likely underestimated virus-specific expansions, and missed private and CD4 specificities.

The study was a case-control design nested within a healthcare worker cohort in London, UK, with weekly nasopharyngeal swab PCR tests and blood sampling. Healthcare workers were recruited between 23 and 31 March 2020, during the week of the UK lockdown, and were followed weekly for up to about 16 weeks. CDR1 and CDR2 (DFQATT, SNEGSKA) derive from the germline V gene (reference sequence). Its CDR3 holds 15 amino acids, cysteine through phenylalanine. The read is trimmed to its CDR3 DNA, 45 bases read in frame from base 1. Trimming removed 5 bases from V and 0 bases from J; the gene matches leave 7 bases unexplained. Receptors were amplified or captured by 5' RACE. Sequenced using a NextSeq 500. In the TCR library protocol, unique molecular identifiers were attached to individual cDNA molecules to correct for PCR bias and sequencing error. TCR alpha and beta chains were both sequenced, and the abundances of alpha and beta sequences in each sample were closely correlated with each other. In the paper's pipeline: Decombinator V4 was used to annotate TCR sequences for V gene, J gene and CDR3. TCRs were defined as expanded if a significant change between any two time points was detected under a Poisson model with p below 0.0001. TCR abundances were normalised to the total number of TCRs sequenced per sample and expressed as counts per million. MAIT TCRs were defined by TRAV1-2 paired with TRAJ12, TRAJ20 or TRAJ33, and iNKT TCRs by TRAV10 paired with TRAJ18. VDJdb, accessed on 1 November 2021, was searched for TCRs annotated for CMV, EBV and SARS-CoV-2, and TCRs annotated for more than one antigen were excluded. TCRdb applied fastp at Q25 and MiXCR to the public reads, then kept only in-frame beta chains. For every CDR3 protein sequence, its rows merge into one entry that carries the most common genes and DNA. TCRdb's processing, not the authors' own work, is the source of the V and J calls. Here the sample has 100,000 or so distinct CDR3 sequences; around 14% occur a single time. 6% to 7% of the sample is taken by the ten largest.

Many counts were recorded for this clonotype. This clone's antigen is unknown. No base quality information exists; no much larger clone differs at one position. The chain employs TRBV20-1 and TRBJ2-1; 7 bases in between match TRBD2. Material: whole blood. The clonotype was recovered from an adult who was a healthcare worker with PCR-confirmed SARS-CoV-2 infection or an uninfected control (not recorded which). DNA sequence: TGCAGTGCTGTAACTACGGGGGGCTCCTACAATGAGCAGTTCTTC. Its translation reads: CSAVTTGGSYNEQFF.